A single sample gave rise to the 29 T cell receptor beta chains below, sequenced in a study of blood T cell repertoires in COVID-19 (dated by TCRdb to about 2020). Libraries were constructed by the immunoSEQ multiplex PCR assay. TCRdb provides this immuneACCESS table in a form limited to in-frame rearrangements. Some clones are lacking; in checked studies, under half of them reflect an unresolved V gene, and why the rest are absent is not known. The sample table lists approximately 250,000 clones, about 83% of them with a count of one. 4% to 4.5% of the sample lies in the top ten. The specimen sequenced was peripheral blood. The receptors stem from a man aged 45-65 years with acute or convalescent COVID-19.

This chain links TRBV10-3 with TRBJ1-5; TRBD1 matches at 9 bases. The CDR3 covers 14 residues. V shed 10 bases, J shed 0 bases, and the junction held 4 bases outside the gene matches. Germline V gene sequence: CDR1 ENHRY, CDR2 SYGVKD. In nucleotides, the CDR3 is TGTGCCACCCGGACAGGGGATAGCAATCAGCCCCAGCATTTT. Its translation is CATRTGDSNQPQHF.

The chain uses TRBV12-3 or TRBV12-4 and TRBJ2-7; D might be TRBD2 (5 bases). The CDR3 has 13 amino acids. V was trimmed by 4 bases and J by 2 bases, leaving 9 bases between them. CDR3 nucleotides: TGTGCCAGCAGTTCGACTACCCCCTACGAGCAGTACTTC. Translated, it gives CASSSTTPYEQYF.

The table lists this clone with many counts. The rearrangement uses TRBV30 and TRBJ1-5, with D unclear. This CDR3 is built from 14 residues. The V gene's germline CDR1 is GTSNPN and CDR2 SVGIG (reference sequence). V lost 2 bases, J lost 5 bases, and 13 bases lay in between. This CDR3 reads CAWSPRLGYQPQHF. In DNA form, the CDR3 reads TGTGCCTGGAGTCCCCGTTTGGGCTATCAGCCCCAGCATTTT.

CDR3 in amino acids: CASRPTGDTEAFF. DNA for the CDR3: TGTGCCAGCAGGCCAACAGGGGACACTGAAGCTTTCTTT. This chain links TRBV28 with TRBJ1-1; 7 bases agree with TRBD1. The CDR3 is 13 amino acids. V lost 6 bases and J lost 3; bases outside the gene matches: 4. Germline V gives CDR1 MDHEN, CDR2 SYDVKM.

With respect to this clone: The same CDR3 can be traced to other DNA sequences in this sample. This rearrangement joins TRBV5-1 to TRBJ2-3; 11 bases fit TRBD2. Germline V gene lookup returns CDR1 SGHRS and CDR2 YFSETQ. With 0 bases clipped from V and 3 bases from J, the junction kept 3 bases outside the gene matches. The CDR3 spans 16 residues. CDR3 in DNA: TGCGCCAGCAGCTTGGCCGGGACTAGCGGAACAGATACGCAGTATTTT. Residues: CASSLAGTSGTDTQYF.

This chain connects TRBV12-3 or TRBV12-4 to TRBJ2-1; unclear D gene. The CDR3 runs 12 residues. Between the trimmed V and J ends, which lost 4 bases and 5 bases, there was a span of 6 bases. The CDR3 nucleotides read TGTGCCAGCAGTTACGAGGACAATGAGCAGTTCTTC. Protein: CASSYEDNEQFF.

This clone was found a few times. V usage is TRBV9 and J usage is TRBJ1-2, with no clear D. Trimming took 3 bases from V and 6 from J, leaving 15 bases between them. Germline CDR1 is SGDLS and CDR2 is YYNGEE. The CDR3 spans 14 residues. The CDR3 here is CASSAETELHGYTF. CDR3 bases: TGTGCCAGCAGCGCGGAGACCGAACTCCATGGCTACACCTTC.

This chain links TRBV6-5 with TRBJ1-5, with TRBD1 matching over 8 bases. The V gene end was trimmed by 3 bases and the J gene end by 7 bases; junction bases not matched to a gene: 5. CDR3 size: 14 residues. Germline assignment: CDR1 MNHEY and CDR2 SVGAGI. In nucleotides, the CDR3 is TGTGCCAGCAGTTATGGACAGGGAGGACAGCCCCAGCATTTT. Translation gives CASSYGQGGQPQHF.

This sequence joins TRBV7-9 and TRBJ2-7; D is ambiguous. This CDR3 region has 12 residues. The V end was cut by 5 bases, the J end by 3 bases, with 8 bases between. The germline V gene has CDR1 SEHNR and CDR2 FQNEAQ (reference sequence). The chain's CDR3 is CASSPRNYEQYF. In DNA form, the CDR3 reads TGTGCCAGCAGCCCGCGAAACTACGAGCAGTACTTC.

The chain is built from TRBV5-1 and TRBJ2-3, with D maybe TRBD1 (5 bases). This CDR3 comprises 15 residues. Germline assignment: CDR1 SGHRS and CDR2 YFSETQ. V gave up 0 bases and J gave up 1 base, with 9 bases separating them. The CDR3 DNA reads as TGCGCCAGCAGCTTGGCAGGGCAAGGCACAGATACGCAGTATTTT. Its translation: CASSLAGQGTDTQYF.

Here the CDR3 DNA reads TGTGCCAGCAGCTTGGGGACTGAGACCTACGAGCAGTACTTC. Translation gives CASSLGTETYEQYF. The chain combines TRBV5-4 with TRBJ2-7; D is possibly TRBD2 (5 bases). Trimming took off 0 bases at V and 2 bases at J, with 9 bases between the two ends. CDR3 length: 14 amino acids. The germline CDR1 and CDR2 sequences are SGHNT and YYREEE (reference sequence).

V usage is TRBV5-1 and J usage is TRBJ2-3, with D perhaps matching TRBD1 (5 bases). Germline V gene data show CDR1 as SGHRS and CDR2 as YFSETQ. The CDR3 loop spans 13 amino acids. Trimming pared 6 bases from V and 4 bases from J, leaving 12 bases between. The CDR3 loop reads CASTQQDADTQYF. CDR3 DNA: TGCGCCAGCACGCAACAGGATGCAGATACGCAGTATTTT.

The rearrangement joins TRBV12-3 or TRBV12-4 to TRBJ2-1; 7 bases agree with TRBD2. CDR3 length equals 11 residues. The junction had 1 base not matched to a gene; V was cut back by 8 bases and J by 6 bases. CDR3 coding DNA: TGTGCCAGCGCTAGCGGCAATGAGCAGTTCTTC. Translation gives CASASGNEQFF.

CDR3: CSATFRDTQYF. The CDR3 bases are TGCAGTGCTACCTTCCGGGATACGCAGTATTTT. The rearrangement joins TRBV20-1 to TRBJ2-3, with D unresolved. Germline V gives CDR1 DFQATT, CDR2 SNEGSKA (reference sequence). V lost 4 bases and J 6 bases, leaving 8 bases between the germline ends. This CDR3 comprises 11 residues.

The CDR3 sequence: CASSFSGTGGNQPQHF. CDR3 DNA: TGTGCCAGCAGCTTTTCCGGGACAGGGGGGAACCAGCCCCAGCATTTT. The V and J genes are TRBV7-9 and TRBJ1-5; TRBD1 matches at 11 bases. The CDR3 is 16 amino acids. After removal of 3 bases from V and 7 bases from J, the junction contained 8 bases not matched to a gene. Germline CDR1 reads SEHNR; CDR2 reads FQNEAQ (reference sequence).

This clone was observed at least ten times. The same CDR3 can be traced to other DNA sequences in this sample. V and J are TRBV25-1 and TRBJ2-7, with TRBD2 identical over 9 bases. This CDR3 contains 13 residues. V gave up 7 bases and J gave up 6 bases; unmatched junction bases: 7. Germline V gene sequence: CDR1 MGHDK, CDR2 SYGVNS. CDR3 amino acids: CASTPREGREQYF. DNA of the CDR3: TGTGCCAGCACCCCGCGGGAGGGCCGCGAGCAGTACTTC.

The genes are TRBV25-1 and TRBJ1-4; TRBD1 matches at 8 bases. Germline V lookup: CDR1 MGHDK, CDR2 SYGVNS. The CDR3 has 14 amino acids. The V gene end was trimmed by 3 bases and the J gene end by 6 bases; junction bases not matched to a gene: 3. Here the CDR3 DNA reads TGTGCCAGCAGTGACGGACAGGGAGATGAAAAACTGTTTTTT. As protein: CASSDGQGDEKLFF.

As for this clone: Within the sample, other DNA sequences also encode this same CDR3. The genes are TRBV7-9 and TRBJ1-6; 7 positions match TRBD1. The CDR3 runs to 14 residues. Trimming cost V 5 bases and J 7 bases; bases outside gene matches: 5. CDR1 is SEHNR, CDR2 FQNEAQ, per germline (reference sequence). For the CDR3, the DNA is TGTGCCAGCAGCCGAGGACAGGCCAATTCACCCCTCCACTTT. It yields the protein CASSRGQANSPLHF.

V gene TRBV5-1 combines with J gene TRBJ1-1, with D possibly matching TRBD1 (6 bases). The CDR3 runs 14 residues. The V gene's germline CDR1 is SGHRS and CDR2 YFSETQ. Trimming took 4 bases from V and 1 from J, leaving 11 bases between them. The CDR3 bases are TGCGCCAGCAGCCAACAGGGCCAGAACACTGAAGCTTTCTTT. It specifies CASSQQGQNTEAFF.

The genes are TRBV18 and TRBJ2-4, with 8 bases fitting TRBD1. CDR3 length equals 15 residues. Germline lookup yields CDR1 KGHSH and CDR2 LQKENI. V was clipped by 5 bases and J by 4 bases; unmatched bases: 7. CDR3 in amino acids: CASSAIQGVKNIQYF. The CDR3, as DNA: TGTGCCAGCTCAGCTATACAGGGGGTAAAAAACATTCAGTACTTC.

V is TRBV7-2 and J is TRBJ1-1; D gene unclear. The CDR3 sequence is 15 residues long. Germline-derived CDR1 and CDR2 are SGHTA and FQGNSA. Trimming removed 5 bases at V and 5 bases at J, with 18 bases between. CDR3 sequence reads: CASSPFLGPGTEAFF. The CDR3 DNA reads TGTGCCAGCAGCCCCTTCTTAGGTCCAGGTACTGAAGCTTTCTTT.

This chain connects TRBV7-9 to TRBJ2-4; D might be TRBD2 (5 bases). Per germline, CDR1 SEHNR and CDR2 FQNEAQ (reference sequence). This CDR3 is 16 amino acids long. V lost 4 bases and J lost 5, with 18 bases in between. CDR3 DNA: TGTGCCAGCAGCTCGATCGGGGAACCAGAGGAAAACATTCAGTACTTC. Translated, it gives CASSSIGEPEENIQYF.

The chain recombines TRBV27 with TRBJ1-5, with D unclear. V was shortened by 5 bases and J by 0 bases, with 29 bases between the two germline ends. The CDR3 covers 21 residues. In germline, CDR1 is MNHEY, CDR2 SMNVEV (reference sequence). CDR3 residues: CASSPDWGGDHAIYSNQPQHF. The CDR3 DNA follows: TGTGCCAGCAGTCCAGATTGGGGAGGAGATCATGCCATTTATAGCAATCAGCCCCAGCATTTT.

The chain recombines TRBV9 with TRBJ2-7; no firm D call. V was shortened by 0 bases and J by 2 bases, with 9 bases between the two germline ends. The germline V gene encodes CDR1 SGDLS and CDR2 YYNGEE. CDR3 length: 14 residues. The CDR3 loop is CASSVGQVPYEQYF. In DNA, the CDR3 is TGTGCCAGCAGCGTAGGCCAGGTTCCCTACGAGCAGTACTTC.

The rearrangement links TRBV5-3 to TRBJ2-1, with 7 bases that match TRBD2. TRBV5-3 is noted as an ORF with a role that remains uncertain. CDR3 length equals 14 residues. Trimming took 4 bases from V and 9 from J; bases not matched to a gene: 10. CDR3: CARSLHQPSGEQFF. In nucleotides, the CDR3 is TGTGCCAGAAGCCTTCACCAACCTAGCGGTGAGCAGTTCTTC.

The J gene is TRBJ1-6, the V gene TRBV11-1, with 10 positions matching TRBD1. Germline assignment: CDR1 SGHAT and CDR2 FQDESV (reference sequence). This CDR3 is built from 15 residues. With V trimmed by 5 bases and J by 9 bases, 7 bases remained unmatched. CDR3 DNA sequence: TGTGCCAGCAGCCGGAGGCGGACAGGGGGTTCACCCCTCCACTTT. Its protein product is CASSRRRTGGSPLHF.

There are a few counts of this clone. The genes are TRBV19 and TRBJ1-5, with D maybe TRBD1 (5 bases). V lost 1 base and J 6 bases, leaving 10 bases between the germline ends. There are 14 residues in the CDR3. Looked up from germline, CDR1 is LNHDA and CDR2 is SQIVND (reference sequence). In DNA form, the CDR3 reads TGTGCCAGTAGTATAGTTGGGGGGTCTCAGCCCCAGCATTTT. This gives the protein CASSIVGGSQPQHF.

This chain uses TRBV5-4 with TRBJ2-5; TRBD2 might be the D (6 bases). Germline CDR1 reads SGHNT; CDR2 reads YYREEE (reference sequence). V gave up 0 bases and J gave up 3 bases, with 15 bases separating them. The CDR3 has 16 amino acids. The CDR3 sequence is CASSLERGWGEETQYF. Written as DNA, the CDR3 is TGTGCCAGCAGCTTGGAGAGGGGATGGGGGGAAGAGACCCAGTACTTC.

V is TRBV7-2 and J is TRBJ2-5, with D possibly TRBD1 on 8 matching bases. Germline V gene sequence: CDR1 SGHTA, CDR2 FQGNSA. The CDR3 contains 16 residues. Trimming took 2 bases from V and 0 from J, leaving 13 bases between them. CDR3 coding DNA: TGTGCCAGCAGCTTACACAGGGGGGGGTACCAAGAGACCCAGTACTTC. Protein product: CASSLHRGGYQETQYF.